The 18 T cell receptor beta chains given below trace back to one sample, sequenced in a study of long-term antiretroviral therapy in people with HIV. Sequencing used immunoSEQ v3.0 at survey level. Assay used: immunoSEQ multiplex PCR; TCRdb lists only in-frame clones, some missing. The top ten clones hold more than 1% of a sample with 25,000 to 35,000 clones, roughly nine tenths of them seen once. Sequencing used unsorted PBMCs, obtained 2 years after starting antiretroviral therapy. These receptors were taken from a man aged 45 to 65 with HIV.

The CDR3 DNA follows: TGTGCCAGCAGCTCTAATGTAGCGGGAGGGGGTGAGCAGTACTTC. Its protein product is CASSSNVAGGGEQYF. This chain uses TRBV7-2 with TRBJ2-7; 11 positions match TRBD2. V lost 4 bases, J lost 7 bases, and 9 bases stayed unmatched. This CDR3 has 15 residues. The germline CDR1 and CDR2 sequences are SGHTA and FQGNSA.

The chain couples TRBV28 to TRBJ2-2; 8 bases map to TRBD1. Per the germline V gene, CDR1 is MDHEN and CDR2 is SYDVKM. The CDR3 loop spans 17 amino acids. V dropped 6 bases and J dropped 3; count of bases not matched to a gene: 12. CDR3 coding DNA: TGTGCCAGCAGCCTATTCGGGACAGGTACTCACACCGGGGAGCTGTTTTTT. Translated: CASSLFGTGTHTGELFF.

This clone appeared a single time. The chain uses TRBV7-9 and TRBJ2-1; no clear D. The CDR3 totals 13 residues. Germline V gene sequence: CDR1 SEHNR, CDR2 FQNEAQ (reference sequence). Trimming removed 0 bases from V and 9 bases from J, with 9 bases in between. CDR3 nucleotides: TGTGCCAGCAGCTTAGCCCTGGCCGTTGAGCAGTTCTTC. Encoded protein: CASSLALAVEQFF.

This clone has just a few counts. V gene TRBV7-9 combines with J gene TRBJ1-1; D perhaps matches TRBD1 (5 bases). The germline V gene encodes CDR1 SEHNR and CDR2 FQNEAQ (reference sequence). The CDR3 has 17 residues. V lost 5 bases and J lost 4, with 23 bases in between. The DNA for the CDR3 is TGTGCCAGCAGCCCGGGGGTGGCAGGGTATGGAGCCACTGAAGCTTTCTTT. This codes for CASSPGVAGYGATEAFF. The full variable domain, rest sourced from reference TRBV7-9 and TRBJ1-1, is DTGVSQNPRHKITKRGQNVTFRCDPISEHNRLYWYRQTLGQGPEFLTYFQNEAQLEKSRLLSDRFSAERPKGSFSTLEIQRTEQGDSAMYLCASSPGVAGYGATEAFFGQGTRLTVV.

The CDR3 bases are TGTGCCAGCAGCTTAGCCTCGGACGGCTTCCTTAATGAAAAACTGTTTTTT. Encoded protein: CASSLASDGFLNEKLFF. The chain has TRBV7-9 and TRBJ1-4; D is uncertain. From germline, CDR1 is SEHNR and CDR2 FQNEAQ (reference sequence). The V gene lost 0 bases and the J gene lost 4 bases, with 15 bases spanning the gap. CDR3 length: 17 residues.

CDR3 in DNA: TGTGCCAGCAGCCCGCTAGGGGCGGGGGCTTACACAGATACGCAGTATTTT. Protein product: CASSPLGAGAYTDTQYF. This rearrangement joins TRBV14 to TRBJ2-3; D is perhaps TRBD2 (7 bases). V was cut by 4 bases and J by 2 bases, with 19 bases left in between. The CDR3 contains 17 residues. Germline-derived CDR1 and CDR2 are SGHDN and FVKESK.

Remarks on this clone: At one of its ends the junction is not consistent with the germline gene, which may arise from a read error. The rearrangement uses TRBV7-7 and TRBJ2-1, with 11 bases fitting TRBD2. The germline gives CDR1 SSHAT, CDR2 FNYEAQ (reference sequence). CDR3 size: 17 residues. The CDR3 coding sequence is TGTGCTAGCAGCTTAGAGGTGGGACTAGCGGCCTACAATGAGCAGTTCTTC. This translates into CASSLEVGLAAYNEQFF.

The chain has TRBV11-2 and TRBJ1-2; 7 positions agree with TRBD1. CDR1 is SGHAT and CDR2 is FQNNGV in the germline V gene. The CDR3 totals 12 residues. Trimming removed 5 bases from V and 8 bases from J; junction bases left unmatched: 5. The CDR3 DNA sequence: TGTGCCAGCAGCGTGACAGGGTGGGGCTACACCTTC. It codes for CASSVTGWGYTF.

The V gene is TRBV9, the J gene TRBJ1-2; perhaps TRBD1 as D (6 bases). Germline V gene data show CDR1 as SGDLS and CDR2 as YYNGEE. CDR3 length: 15 amino acids. Trimming pared 0 bases from V and 3 bases from J, leaving 12 bases between. The CDR3 region is CASSVGSQGHYGYTF. The CDR3, as DNA: TGTGCCAGCAGCGTAGGGTCTCAGGGGCACTATGGCTACACCTTC. The full variable domain, with the rest looked up from reference TRBV9 and TRBJ1-2, is DSGVTQTPKHLITATGQRVTLRCSPRSGDLSVYWYQQSLDQGLQFLIQYYNGEERAKGNILERFSAQQFPDLHSELNLSSLELGDSALYFCASSVGSQGHYGYTFGSGTRLTVV.

The genes are TRBV5-6 and TRBJ2-7; D is unclear. The length of the CDR3 is 11 residues. V shed 4 bases and J shed 7 bases, with 9 bases lying between them. Germline-derived CDR1 and CDR2 are SGHDT and YYEEEE. The CDR3 sequence: CASSADEEQYF. CDR3 DNA sequence: TGTGCCAGCAGCGCGGACGAGGAGCAGTACTTC.

V gene TRBV6-5 combines with J gene TRBJ2-3, with 7 bases identical to TRBD1. Germline loops: CDR1 MNHEY, CDR2 SVGAGI. Trimming took 4 bases from V and 6 from J; bases not matched to a gene: 7. The CDR3 covers 14 residues. The CDR3 spells CASSFGTVRDTQYF. The DNA of the CDR3 is TGTGCCAGCAGTTTCGGGACAGTCAGGGATACGCAGTATTTT.

The V and J genes are TRBV5-4 and TRBJ1-1; no clear D. The CDR3 runs 16 residues. V lost 0 bases to trimming and J lost 3 bases, with 15 bases between them. CDR1 is SGHNT, CDR2 YYREEE, per germline (reference sequence). The CDR3 is CASSLAKRVGDTEAFF. The CDR3 DNA is TGTGCCAGCAGCTTGGCCAAAAGGGTAGGCGACACTGAAGCTTTCTTT.

V is TRBV18 and J is TRBJ1-3, with D unclear. Trimming took 3 bases from V and 0 from J, leaving 12 bases between them. The CDR3 totals 16 residues. CDR1 and CDR2 (germline): KGHSH, LQKENI. In DNA form, the CDR3 reads TGTGCCAGCTCACCCCAGGCTGTGAGCTCTGGAAACACCATATATTTT. Its protein is CASSPQAVSSGNTIYF.

V is TRBV5-5 and J is TRBJ2-7; TRBD2 matches 11 bases. The CDR3 consists of 17 residues. The ends lost 2 bases at V and 0 bases at J; junction bases unmatched: 7. CDR1 SGHKS and CDR2 YYEKEE come from the germline V gene (reference sequence). Here the CDR3 DNA reads TGTGCCAGCAGCTTTATTATGGGACTAGCGGACTCCTACGAGCAGTACTTC. Translated, it gives CASSFIMGLADSYEQYF.

The V gene is TRBV9, the J gene TRBJ1-1, with D possibly matching TRBD1 (5 bases). V was trimmed by 0 bases and J by 3 bases, leaving 9 bases between them. Germline-derived CDR1 and CDR2 are SGDLS and YYNGEE. There are 14 residues in the CDR3. The CDR3 region is CASSVVGGDTEAFF. CDR3 bases: TGTGCCAGCAGCGTAGTTGGGGGAGACACTGAAGCTTTCTTT.

This sequence joins TRBV9 and TRBJ2-7; 7 bases are a match to TRBD2. CDR3 length: 14 amino acids. Germline assignment: CDR1 SGDLS and CDR2 YYNGEE. The J segment lost 5 bases and the V segment lost 2 bases, leaving 7 bases of the junction unmatched. Here the CDR3 reads CASSVGTTGNEQYF. The DNA for the CDR3 is TGTGCCAGCAGCGTCGGGACTACCGGGAACGAGCAGTACTTC.

J is TRBJ2-1 and V is TRBV7-2, with unresolved D. V lost 3 bases and J lost 0, with 9 bases in between. The CDR3 spans 15 residues. The germline V gene encodes CDR1 SGHTA and CDR2 FQGNSA. CDR3 sequence: CASSFGFSSYNEQFF. The CDR3, as DNA: TGTGCCAGCAGCTTCGGGTTTAGCTCCTACAATGAGCAGTTCTTC.

The J gene is TRBJ2-7, the V gene TRBV19; D remains unclear. Germline V gene data show CDR1 as LNHDA and CDR2 as SQIVND (reference sequence). Deletions cut 3 bases from V and 0 bases from J, with 9 bases between. The CDR3 contains 14 residues. The CDR3 sequence: CASSIGQDSYEQYF. For the CDR3, the DNA is TGTGCCAGTAGTATCGGGCAGGACTCCTACGAGCAGTACTTC. The complete variable domain, with remaining parts taken from reference TRBV19 and TRBJ2-7, reads DGGITQSPKYLFRKEGQNVTLSCEQNLNHDAMYWYRQDPGQGLRLIYYSQIVNDFQKGDIAEGYSVSREKKESFPLTVTSAQKNPTAFYLCASSIGQDSYEQYFGPGTRLTVT.